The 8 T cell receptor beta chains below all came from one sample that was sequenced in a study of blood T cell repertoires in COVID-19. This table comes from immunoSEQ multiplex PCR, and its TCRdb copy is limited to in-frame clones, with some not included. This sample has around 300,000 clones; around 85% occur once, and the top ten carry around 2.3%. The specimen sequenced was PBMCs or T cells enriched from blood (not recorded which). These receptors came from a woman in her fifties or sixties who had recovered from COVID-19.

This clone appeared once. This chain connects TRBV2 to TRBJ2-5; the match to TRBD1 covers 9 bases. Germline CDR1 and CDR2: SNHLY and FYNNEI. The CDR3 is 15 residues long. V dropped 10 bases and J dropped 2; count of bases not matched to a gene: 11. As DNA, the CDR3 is TGTGCCACCACATGGACAGGGGTCGTTCAAGAGACCCAGTACTTC. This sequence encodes CATTWTGVVQETQYF.

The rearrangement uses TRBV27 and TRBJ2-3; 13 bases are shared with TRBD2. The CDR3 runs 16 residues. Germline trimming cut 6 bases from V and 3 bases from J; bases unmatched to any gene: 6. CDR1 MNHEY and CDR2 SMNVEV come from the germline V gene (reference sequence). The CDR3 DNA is TGTGCCAGCAGATTGACTAGCGGGAGGCTTACAGATACGCAGTATTTT. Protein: CASRLTSGRLTDTQYF.

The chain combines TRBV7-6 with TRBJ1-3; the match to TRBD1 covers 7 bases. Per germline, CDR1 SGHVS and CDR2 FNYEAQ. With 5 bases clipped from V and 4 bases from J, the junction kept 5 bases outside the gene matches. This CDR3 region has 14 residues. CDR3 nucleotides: TGTGCCAGCAGCCCCCGACAGGGAGGAAACACCATATATTTT. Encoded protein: CASSPRQGGNTIYF.

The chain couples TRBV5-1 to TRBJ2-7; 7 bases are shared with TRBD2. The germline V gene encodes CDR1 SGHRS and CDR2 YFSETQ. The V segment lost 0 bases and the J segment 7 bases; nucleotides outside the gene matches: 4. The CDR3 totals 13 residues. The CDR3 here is CASSLGWGGEQYF. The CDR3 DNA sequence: TGCGCCAGCAGCTTGGGGTGGGGGGGGGAGCAGTACTTC.

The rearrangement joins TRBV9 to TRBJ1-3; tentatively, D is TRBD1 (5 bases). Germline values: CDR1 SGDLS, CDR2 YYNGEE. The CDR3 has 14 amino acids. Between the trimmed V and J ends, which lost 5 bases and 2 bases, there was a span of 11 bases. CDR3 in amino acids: CASRPGRAGNTIYF. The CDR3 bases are TGTGCCAGCAGACCAGGGAGGGCTGGAAACACCATATATTTT.

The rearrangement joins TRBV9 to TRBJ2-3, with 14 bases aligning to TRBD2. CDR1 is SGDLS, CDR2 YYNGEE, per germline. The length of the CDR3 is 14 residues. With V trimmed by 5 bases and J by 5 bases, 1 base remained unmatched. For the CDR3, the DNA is TGTGCCAGCAGTGGGACTAGCGGGAGAGATACGCAGTATTTT. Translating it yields CASSGTSGRDTQYF.

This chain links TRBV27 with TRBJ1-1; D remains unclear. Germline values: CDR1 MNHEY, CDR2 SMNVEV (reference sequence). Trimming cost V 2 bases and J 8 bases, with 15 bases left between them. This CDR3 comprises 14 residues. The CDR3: CASSLKRGSVEAFF. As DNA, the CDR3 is TGTGCCAGCAGTTTAAAGCGGGGTTCAGTCGAAGCTTTCTTT.

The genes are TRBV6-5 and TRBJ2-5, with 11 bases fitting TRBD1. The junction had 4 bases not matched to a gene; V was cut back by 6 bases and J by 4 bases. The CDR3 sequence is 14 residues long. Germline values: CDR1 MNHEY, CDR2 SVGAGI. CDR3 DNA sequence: TGTGCCAGCAGACTGGACAGGGGGCGAGAGACCCAGTACTTC. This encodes CASRLDRGRETQYF.